This TCR beta chain was found in a study of Tregs in tolerant kidney transplant recipients. This table comes from immunoSEQ multiplex PCR, and its TCRdb copy is limited to in-frame clones, with some not included. The data hold 120,000 or so clones, with almost 95% observed a single time. As regards this clone: One end of the junction does not line up with germline, which may come from a read error.

CDR3 size: 11 residues. Looked up from germline, CDR1 is SSHAT and CDR2 is FNYEAQ (reference sequence). This chain uses TRBV7-7 with TRBJ1-1; D is possibly TRBD1 (5 bases). This clonotype originated in a human donor in good health. The sequenced sample consisted of CD4+ T cells from blood. This CDR3 reads CASSPQGEAFF. In DNA form, the CDR3 reads TGTGCTAGCAGCCCGCAGGGTGAAGCTTTCTTT.